This record covers a single T cell receptor (beta chain). Its antigen is still unknown. The data belong to a study of spatial heterogeneity in lung cancer. V lost 5 bases, J lost 2 bases, and 15 bases stayed unmatched. The CDR3 consists of 18 residues. Germline values: CDR1 MNHEY, CDR2 SMNVEV (reference sequence). A unique molecular identifier was attached to every TCR cDNA molecule. Via MiXCR, TCRdb re-called the 5' RACE reads, giving one row per CDR3 protein. Of some 9,900 distinct CDR3 sequences listed, about 12% are singletons. The study's findings and limits: Tumoral mutation counts were tracked by counts of expanded intratumoral alpha and beta TCRs. The recorded estimate of tumor T cell coverage is approximately 7% for alpha chains and approximately 13% for beta chains.

The time point: sample taken at primary tumor resection. TCRs were sequenced from unsorted whole RNA of tumor, nontumor lung or PBMC. The receptor's source is a male donor with early-stage non-small cell lung cancer. The sample consisted of lung tumor tissue, taken at surgery. The V call is TRBV27, the J call TRBJ1-5; 7 bases are shared with TRBD1. The CDR3 DNA sequence: TGTGCCAGCAGTCCGACTACCGGGACAGACTCACGCAATCAGCCCCAGCATTTT. Protein sequence: CASSPTTGTDSRNQPQHF.